This TCR beta chain was captured by sequencing in a study of cytomegalovirus exposure and HLA in healthy donors. Whole-study context: Within the Caucasian-associated ancestry cluster were roughly 79% of the 398 genotyped donors. Notes on the study in general: Certain sequence variants were highly shared and formed a cluster, and this cluster was likely a sequencing artifact. By HLA locus, TCR association rates varied in a later analysis, with DRB1 showing the most and HLA-C the fewest. An analysis was carried out at a later point. It showed that HLA-associated TCR beta chains were more clonally expanded than equally common non-associated chains.

V shed 5 bases and J 1 base; nucleotides not matched to a gene: 2. The germline CDR1 and CDR2 sequences are SEHNR and FQNEAQ (reference sequence). The CDR3 is 14 residues long. Remarks on this clone: Its antigen is currently unknown.

A multiplex PCR was run with 60 Vbeta primers and 13 Jbeta primers. Data came from immunoSEQ multiplex PCR; TCRdb stores just in-frame clones and leaves some out. The table has 200,000 to 250,000 clones, about 80% seen once. The receptor comes from a young man in good health and CMV-seronegative. The sequenced sample was PBMCs. The V call is TRBV7-9, the J call TRBJ1-5; 7 positions match TRBD1. The CDR3 spells CASSHRGSNQPQHF. CDR3 in DNA: TGTGCCAGCAGCCACAGGGGAAGCAATCAGCCCCAGCATTTT.